This is a list of T cell receptor beta chains from one sample in a study of cytomegalovirus exposure and HLA in healthy donors. Sequenced by immunoSEQ multiplex PCR; TCRdb stores in-frame clones only, minus some. The sample holds 100,000 or so clones; 77% are singletons and the top ten take 11%. The specimen was PBMCs. The origin of the receptors is a man aged 35-49 years in good health and CMV-seropositive. Each CDR3 is given with its conserved first and last residue. The D gene is left open where the match is weak. Only some rows state a clone size, as once, few, many or a class for expanded clones.

J	D	size	V	length	DNA	CDR3
TRBJ1-5	NA	NA	TRBV5-8	14	TGTGCCAGCAGCTTGTTTGGCACCAATCAGCCCCAGCATTTT	CASSLFGTNQPQHF
TRBJ1-4	TRBD1	NA	TRBV25-1	14	TGTGCCAGCAGGGGGGGACAGGGGAATGAAAAACTGTTTTTT	CASRGGQGNEKLFF
TRBJ2-5	TRBD1	NA	TRBV7-9	14	TGTGCCAGCAGCTTGACAGGGATCGGAGAGACCCAGTACTTC	CASSLTGIGETQYF
TRBJ1-2	TRBD1	NA	TRBV4-3	14	TGCGCCAGCAGCCGACGGACAGGGGGCTATGGCTACACCTTC	CASSRRTGGYGYTF
TRBJ1-6	TRBD1	once	TRBV18	14	TGTGCCAGCTCACGGGACAGTTATAATTCACCCCTCCACTTT	CASSRDSYNSPLHF
TRBJ1-5	NA	NA	TRBV6-4	14	TGTGCCAGCAGTGCAGGCAGGGGCAATCAGCCCCAGCATTTT	CASSAGRGNQPQHF
TRBJ2-7	NA	NA	TRBV28	12	TGTGCCAGCAGGAAAACATCCTACGAGCAGTACTTC	CASRKTSYEQYF
TRBJ1-1	NA	NA	TRBV7-2	15	TGTGCCAGCAGCACCACCGGACAGATCAACACTGAAGCTTTCTTT	CASSTTGQINTEAFF
TRBJ1-6	NA	NA	TRBV9	14	TGTGCCAGCAGCGTAGACAGGCTTGGTTCACCCCTCCACTTT	CASSVDRLGSPLHF
TRBJ2-1	TRBD2	NA	TRBV7-9	16	TGTGCCAGCAGCTTACGTTTCGCGGGGGGGCGCAATGAGCAGTTCTTC	CASSLRFAGGRNEQFF
TRBJ1-1	NA	NA	TRBV9	14	TGTGCCAGCAGCTGGGGCAACCTGAACACTGAAGCTTTCTTT	CASSWGNLNTEAFF
TRBJ1-2	NA	NA	TRBV5-4	14	TGTGCCAGCAGCTTGGGGCCAGGGGACTATGGCTACACCTTC	CASSLGPGDYGYTF
TRBJ1-2	NA	NA	TRBV6-5	13	TGTGCCAGCAGACTCCTCCCTAACTATGGCTACACCTTC	CASRLLPNYGYTF
TRBJ2-5	TRBD2	NA	TRBV18	16	TGTGCCAGCTCACCTAGACTAGCGGGGAACCAAGAGACCCAGTACTTC	CASSPRLAGNQETQYF
TRBJ1-1	TRBD1	NA	TRBV28	12	TGTGCCAGCAGTTGGGGGACAGCTGAAGCTTTCTTT	CASSWGTAEAFF
TRBJ2-3	TRBD2	NA	TRBV7-3	15	TGTGCCAGCAGCTCTAGCGGGGGTAACGGGTATACGCAGTATTTT	CASSSSGGNGYTQYF
TRBJ2-6	NA	NA	TRBV9	14	TGTGCCAGCAGCGTCACTACTGGGGCCAACGTCCTGACTTTC	CASSVTTGANVLTF
TRBJ2-1	TRBD2	once	TRBV5-1	14	TGCGCCAGCAGCAGTAGCGGGGGCTACAATGAGCAGTTCTTC	CASSSSGGYNEQFF
TRBJ2-1	TRBD1	NA	TRBV7-6	15	TGTGCCAGCAGCACCCCTCTCGACAGGGACAATGAGCAGTTCTTC	CASSTPLDRDNEQFF
TRBJ2-7	TRBD1	NA	TRBV27	18	TGTGCCAGCAGTTCGCTGACGATTAGACAGGGAACGGCCTACGAGCAGTACTTC	CASSSLTIRQGTAYEQYF
TRBJ2-7	TRBD2	NA	TRBV30	19	TGTGCCTGGAGTCGCGAAAGGACGATCGGGGGGATGAAGGTCGACGAGCAGTACTTC	CAWSRERTIGGMKVDEQYF
TRBJ1-1	NA	NA	TRBV5-1	16	TGCGCCAGCAGTCGCGCCGGTGGGGGGGCCAACACTGAAGCTTTCTTT	CASSRAGGGANTEAFF